This TCR beta chain stems from a study of T-cell memory formation after mild COVID-19. Overall study: Among the donors, TCR clusters were largely specific to each donor. Findings and caveats of the study: Day 37-peaking second-wave clones had unconfirmed SARS-CoV-2 specificity. Some responding clones appeared in pre-infection memory, suggesting cross-reactive memory joined.

In this sample, this clonotype turned up a few times. Its specificity is not known. 5'RACE with constant-segment primers yielded barcoded, UMI-tagged TCR alpha and TCR beta cDNA libraries. Via MiXCR, TCRdb re-called the 5' RACE reads, giving one row per CDR3 protein. The repertoire holds 350,000 to 500,000 distinct CDR3 sequences, with roughly 20% as singletons. The TCR was taken from an adult woman who had mild COVID-19 (a few samples of this study predate the infection). Cell type and time point are not known. The sample taken for sequencing was PBMCs or a T cell subset sorted from them (not recorded which).

DNA for the CDR3: TGTGCCACCATGACTAGCGGGAGGCTAAACGAGCAGTTCTTC. It specifies CATMTSGRLNEQFF. The V and J genes are TRBV24-1 and TRBJ2-1; TRBD2 matches 13 bases. Germline CDR1 KGHDR, CDR2 SFDVKD. V lost 8 bases to trimming and J lost 10 bases; unmatched junction nucleotides: 7. CDR3 size: 14 residues.